The entry below gives a single T cell receptor (beta chain) sequence along with its context. Antigen: not known. These data originate in a study of blood T cells in healthy people across ages. Points from the study as a whole: In these data, TCR beta diversity tracked strongly with naive T cell percentage.

Primers used in a second PCR of roughly 6 to 11 cycles were a sample-barcoded 5' primer and a J-beta primer mix. Paired-end reads containing CDR3 totaled no fewer than 2.5 million for each sample. MiXCR was run by TCRdb on the 5' RACE reads, yielding one entry per CDR3 protein. The data show about 1.8 million distinct CDR3 sequences, 40% to 55% seen once. Per sample, at least 5 micrograms of total RNA were extracted. Sequencing input: blood. This TCR derives from a woman aged 35 to 49 in good health.

The CDR3 DNA sequence: TGTGCCAGCAGCTTAGCCCTAGCGGGGGGGAGGCAAGAGACCCAGTACTTC. Its translation: CASSLALAGGRQETQYF. V gene TRBV7-2 combines with J gene TRBJ2-5; 12 bases map to TRBD2. Germline V gives CDR1 SGHTA, CDR2 FQGNSA. Trimming cost V 0 bases and J 2 bases; bases outside gene matches: 4. The CDR3 has 17 residues. Together with reference TRBV7-2 and TRBJ2-5, the CDR3 gives the full variable domain: GAGVSQSPSNKVTEKGKDVELRCDPISGHTALYWYRQSLGQGLEFLIYFQGNSAPDKSGLPSDRFSAERTGGSVSTLTIQRTQQEDSAVYLCASSLALAGGRQETQYFGPGTRLLVL.